This T cell receptor (beta chain) was documented in a study of OX40 agonist ivuxolimab in advanced cancers. Study background: Patients enrolled in dose escalation were diagnosed with hepatocellular carcinoma, melanoma, renal cell or head and neck cancer.

A word on this clone: The antigen remains unidentified.

The CDR3 covers 17 residues. Profiled with immunoSEQ multiplex PCR; TCRdb holds only in-frame clones, not every one. The sample lists 70,000 or so clones; about nine tenths were seen once. The study, taken as a whole, reports: Fewer expanded clones were found on average in CD4+ than in CD8+ T cells.

This TCR was recovered from an adult with an advanced solid tumor such as melanoma, head and neck, liver or kidney cancer. The specimen was CD4+ or CD8+ T cells sorted from blood, collected in a trial of the OX40 agonist ivuxolimab. The V call is TRBV21-1, the J call TRBJ2-7; the table's D call, TRBD2, was not checked against the DNA. TRBV21-1 is shown as a pseudogene. The chain's CDR3 is CASSTLKTTGEGYEQYF. Written as DNA, the CDR3 is TGTGCCAGCAGCACCCTAAAAACCACGGGGGAGGGCTACGAGCAGTACTTC.